Sequencing of this T cell receptor beta chain was carried out in a study of PD-1 blockade in classical Hodgkin lymphoma. General observations from the study: Sources of repertoire differences remain undefined, possibly disease activity or prior therapy. By C4D1, CD4+ diversity increased significantly, especially in complete responders. For complete responders, baseline diversity was comparable to that of newly diagnosed patients. Healthy donors were reported to have higher baseline TCR diversity than newly diagnosed patients.

This CDR3 contains 14 residues. Germline V gene lookup returns CDR1 MNHEY and CDR2 SVGAGI. V was trimmed by 4 bases and J by 4 bases, leaving 13 bases between them. Every single patient, without exception, relapsed after autologous stem cell transplantation, and brentuximab vedotin exposure varied. Assay: immunoSEQ multiplex PCR; the TCRdb copy retains only in-frame clones and omits some. Of tens of thousands of clones listed, 73% are singletons. Notes on this clone: The antigen remains undetermined.

This receptor was taken from a human donor with classical Hodgkin lymphoma. The source was peripheral blood mononuclear cells (PBMCs), collected before the second cycle of nivolumab. This chain uses TRBV6-5 with TRBJ1-2; no firm D call. The CDR3 DNA is TGTGCCAGCAGTTTAGGGTTGTCTTTCTATGGCTACACCTTC. Translating gives CASSLGLSFYGYTF.